The rows below give T cell receptor beta chains drawn from one sample of a study of graft-versus-host responses after intestinal transplantation. Antigens of these TCRs are unknown. Using immunoSEQ multiplex PCR, the repertoire was profiled, and TCRdb retains in-frame clones only, with some absent. The table includes under 100,000 clones, 85% to 95% detected once. Sequencing used unstimulated CD8+ T cells sorted from spleen or lymph node cells, obtained before transplant. These receptors originate from a human donor who was the organ donor for an intestinal transplant. CDR3s include the opening cysteine and the closing phenylalanine or tryptophan. A D gene is named only where the DNA matches it firmly. Where a row states a size, it is once, few, many or the class of an expanded clone; other rows omit it.

D | J | size | V | CDR3 | DNA
TRBD1 | TRBJ1-5 | NA | TRBV27 | CASSYRGAQPQHF | TGTGCCAGCAGTTACAGGGGGGCTCAGCCCCAGCATTTT
TRBD1 | TRBJ1-2 | NA | TRBV27 | CASSSLWRQGAFSGYTF | TGTGCCAGCAGTTCCCTCTGGCGACAGGGGGCGTTCAGTGGCTACACCTTC
TRBD1 | TRBJ2-1 | NA | TRBV7-9 | CASSDPRTGGTNEQFF | TGTGCCAGCAGCGACCCAAGGACAGGGGGTACCAATGAGCAGTTCTTC
TRBD2 | TRBJ2-1 | NA | TRBV7-3 | CASSLLGGAGNEQFF | TGTGCCAGCAGCTTACTCGGGGGGGCCGGAAATGAGCAGTTCTTC
NA | TRBJ2-2 | NA | TRBV7-9 | CASSLRGEAGELFF | TGTGCCAGCAGCTTACGCGGGGAGGCCGGGGAGCTGTTTTTT
TRBD2 | TRBJ2-3 | NA | TRBV28 | CASSSREGTSGGPADTQYF | TGTGCCAGCAGTTCAAGGGAAGGGACTAGCGGGGGGCCGGCAGATACGCAGTATTTT
NA | TRBJ2-4 | once | TRBV18 | CASSPRPGLINIQYF | TGTGCCAGCTCACCACGGCCAGGTTTGATAAACATTCAGTACTTC
NA | TRBJ2-1 | once | TRBV7-6 | CASSFGGYNEQFF | TGTGCCAGCAGCTTCGGGGGTTACAATGAGCAGTTCTTC
TRBD1 | TRBJ1-6 | NA | TRBV7-9 | CASSSGQSNSPLHF | TGTGCCAGCAGCTCGGGACAGTCGAATTCACCCCTCCACTTT
NA | TRBJ2-3 | NA | TRBV4-2 | CASSQERPDTQYF | TGTGCCAGCAGCCAAGAGCGTCCAGATACGCAGTATTTT
TRBD1 | TRBJ1-2 | once | TRBV7-2 | CASSLVQGAQGYTF | TGTGCCAGCAGCTTAGTACAGGGGGCGCAGGGCTACACCTTC
TRBD1 | TRBJ2-1 | NA | TRBV4-2 | CASSFQGALGDNEQFF | TGTGCCAGCAGCTTCCAGGGGGCCCTGGGAGACAATGAGCAGTTCTTC
NA | TRBJ2-2 | NA | TRBV6-1 | CASREIRGFRGELFF | TGTGCCAGCCGAGAAATTAGGGGTTTTAGGGGGGAGCTGTTTTTT
NA | TRBJ2-7 | NA | TRBV5-1 | CASSLVSAYEQYF | TGCGCCAGCAGCTTGGTCAGTGCCTACGAGCAGTACTTC
NA | TRBJ1-6 | NA | TRBV7-9 | CASSRGHTYNSPLHF | TGTGCCAGCAGCCGCGGCCATACTTATAATTCACCCCTCCACTTT
NA | TRBJ2-3 | once | TRBV5-5 | CASSPEPYMRTDTQYF | TGTGCCAGCAGCCCCGAACCTTACATGCGCACAGATACGCAGTATTTT
TRBD1 | TRBJ1-1 | NA | TRBV4-2 | CASRIAQGAKAFF | TGTGCCAGCAGGATCGCACAGGGGGCGAAAGCTTTCTTT
TRBD1 | TRBJ1-6 | NA | TRBV28 | CASRLTGGMNSPLHF | TGTGCCAGCAGACTGACAGGGGGCATGAATTCACCCCTCCACTTT
NA | TRBJ2-1 | NA | TRBV19 | CASSLSSYNEQFF | TGTGCCAGTAGTCTCAGCTCCTACAATGAGCAGTTCTTC
TRBD1 | TRBJ2-6 | NA | TRBV4-3 | CASSQGQGTGANVLTF | TGCGCCAGCAGCCAAGGACAGGGTACCGGGGCCAACGTCCTGACTTTC
NA | TRBJ2-3 | NA | TRBV11-3 | CASSSGDTQYF | TGTGCCAGCAGCTCCGGGGATACGCAGTATTTT
TRBD1 | TRBJ2-2 | NA | TRBV5-1 | CASSLLGGTGFPGELFF | TGCGCCAGCAGCTTGCTTGGGGGGACAGGTTTTCCCGGGGAGCTGTTTTTT
TRBD1 | TRBJ1-2 | NA | TRBV11-2 | CASSWGQQGAGYGYTF | TGTGCCAGCAGCTGGGGTCAACAGGGGGCTGGCTATGGCTACACCTTC
NA | TRBJ1-1 | NA | TRBV4-2 | CASSQGQLMSMNTEAFF | TGTGCCAGCAGCCAAGGGCAGTTGATGTCGATGAACACTGAAGCTTTCTTT
TRBD2 | TRBJ2-5 | NA | TRBV4-3 | CASSQGLAPLSETQYF | TGCGCCAGCAGCCAAGGACTAGCCCCACTTAGCGAGACCCAGTACTTC
NA | TRBJ2-3 | NA | TRBV16 | CASSQFGQDTQYF | TGTGCCAGCAGCCAATTTGGCCAGGATACGCAGTATTTT
TRBD2 | TRBJ2-1 | NA | TRBV19 | CASSISSGADNEQFF | TGTGCCAGTAGTATTTCTAGCGGGGCGGACAATGAGCAGTTCTTC
NA | TRBJ2-3 | once | TRBV10-3 | CAVSDPAGTSTDTQYF | TGTGCCGTCAGTGACCCAGCGGGGACAAGCACAGATACGCAGTATTTT
NA | TRBJ2-1 | NA | TRBV9 | CASSVDLRRVPYNEQFF | TGTGCCAGCAGCGTAGATTTACGGAGGGTCCCCTACAATGAGCAGTTCTTC
TRBD2 | TRBJ2-7 | NA | TRBV5-6 | CASSLAGGYSYEQYF | TGTGCCAGCAGCTTAGCGGGGGGCTACTCCTACGAGCAGTACTTC
NA | TRBJ2-3 | NA | TRBV29-1 | CSVETFSTDTQYF | TGCAGCGTTGAGACATTTAGCACAGATACGCAGTATTTT
NA | TRBJ2-7 | NA | TRBV13 | CASTMGDPPLEQYF | TGTGCCAGCACCATGGGAGATCCACCGTTGGAGCAGTACTTC
NA | TRBJ1-6 | NA | TRBV7-9 | CASSLGASYNSPLHF | TGTGCCAGCAGCTTAGGGGCATCCTATAATTCACCCCTCCACTTT
NA | TRBJ2-7 | NA | TRBV23-1 | CAITRFYEQYF | TGCGCCATCACCAGGTTCTACGAGCAGTACTTC
NA | TRBJ1-1 | NA | TRBV4-1 | CASSQDPGNTEAFF | TGCGCCAGCAGCCAAGATCCCGGGAACACTGAAGCTTTCTTT
NA | TRBJ2-2 | NA | TRBV7-3 | CASSFSNTGELFF | TGTGCCAGCAGCTTCTCGAACACCGGGGAGCTGTTTTTT
TRBD1 | TRBJ1-2 | NA | TRBV2 | CASRVGTGLNYGYTF | TGTGCCAGCAGGGTTGGGACAGGCCTCAACTATGGCTACACCTTC
TRBD1 | TRBJ2-5 | NA | TRBV4-3 | CASSQAGGDQYF | TGCGCCAGCAGCCAAGCAGGGGGTGACCAGTACTTC
NA | TRBJ2-7 | once | TRBV4-3 | CASSHERAVAGSYEQYF | TGCGCCAGCAGCCATGAGAGGGCGGTGGCAGGCTCCTACGAGCAGTACTTC
TRBD1 | TRBJ2-3 | NA | TRBV7-6 | CASSPGTAGGTQYF | TGTGCCAGCAGCCCAGGGACAGCAGGGGGTACGCAGTATTTT
NA | TRBJ2-3 | NA | TRBV11-1 | CASSLVTRGVDTQYF | TGTGCCAGCAGCTTAGTGACTAGAGGGGTAGATACGCAGTATTTT
TRBD2 | TRBJ2-3 | NA | TRBV9 | CASSIRAGGGADTQYF | TGTGCCAGCAGCATCCGAGCGGGGGGAGGTGCAGATACGCAGTATTTT
TRBD1 | TRBJ2-7 | NA | TRBV4-2 | CASSPRAGTGDYEQYF | TGTGCCAGCAGCCCCCGAGCCGGGACAGGGGACTACGAGCAGTACTTC
TRBD1 | TRBJ1-2 | NA | TRBV30 | CAWSVPGQVPGGYTF | TGTGCCTGGAGTGTACCGGGACAGGTCCCGGGGGGCTACACCTTC
NA | TRBJ1-2 | NA | TRBV6-5 | CASSFSDSYGYTF | TGTGCCAGCAGTTTTTCGGACAGCTATGGCTACACCTTC
NA | TRBJ2-7 | NA | TRBV7-8 | CASSLARVAYEQYF | TGTGCCAGCAGCTTAGCTCGCGTCGCCTACGAGCAGTACTTC
NA | TRBJ2-1 | NA | TRBV11-2 | CASSLGPPQFF | TGTGCCAGCAGCTTAGGGCCACCGCAATTCTTC
NA | TRBJ1-1 | NA | TRBV4-1 | CASSEHTGYQNTEAFF | TGCGCCAGCAGCGAGCACACAGGCTACCAGAACACTGAAGCTTTCTTT
NA | TRBJ1-6 | NA | TRBV27 | CASSFNTYSPLHF | TGTGCCAGCAGTTTCAACACCTATTCACCCCTCCACTTT
NA | TRBJ1-1 | NA | TRBV4-1 | CASSQEPRGGEAFF | TGCGCCAGCAGCCAAGAACCTCGAGGCGGTGAAGCTTTCTTT
TRBD1 | TRBJ1-1 | NA | TRBV7-9 | CASTSRTGMNTEAFF | TGTGCCAGCACGTCCAGGACAGGGATGAACACTGAAGCTTTCTTT
TRBD2 | TRBJ2-1 | NA | TRBV7-3 | CASSLGGGALNEQFF | TGTGCCAGCAGCTTGGGCGGGGGGGCTTTAAATGAGCAGTTCTTC
NA | TRBJ1-1 | NA | TRBV11-2 | CASSLTDTNTEAFF | TGTGCCAGCAGCTTGACGGACACGAACACTGAAGCTTTCTTT
TRBD1 | TRBJ2-3 | once | TRBV15 | CATSRDGTGGTDTQYF | TGTGCCACCAGCAGAGATGGGACAGGGGGCACAGATACGCAGTATTTT
TRBD2 | TRBJ2-3 | NA | TRBV9 | CASSVPLAGGTDTQYF | TGTGCCAGCAGCGTACCCCTAGCGGGGGGGACAGATACGCAGTATTTT
TRBD2 | TRBJ2-5 | NA | TRBV7-8 | CASSEGLAVQETQYF | TGTGCCAGCAGCGAGGGACTAGCGGTTCAAGAGACCCAGTACTTC
NA | TRBJ1-3 | NA | TRBV5-6 | CASSPLGGRGENTIYF | TGTGCCAGCAGCCCCCTCGGAGGGAGGGGAGAAAACACCATATATTTT
TRBD2 | TRBJ2-5 | NA | TRBV15 | CATSSPGGGQETQYF | TGTGCCACCAGCTCCCCGGGGGGGGGCCAAGAGACCCAGTACTTC
NA | TRBJ2-2 | NA | TRBV9 | CASSVWAGSNTGELFF | TGTGCCAGCAGCGTATGGGCAGGGTCGAACACCGGGGAGCTGTTTTTT